This TCR beta chain was retrieved from a study of shared clonotypes between healthy human individuals. Study-level information: Donors were two women and three men aged 18 to 49. General study results and limits: Larger estimated richness was generally recorded for naive subsets relative to memory subsets.

The assay was carried out at the deep level. Tens of thousands of T cell genomes, or 200 to 250 ng DNA, went into the sorted-subset replicate PCRs. Measured with immunoSEQ multiplex PCR; TCRdb has only the in-frame clones, and not every one. The data show more than 2 million clones, with about 95% seen just once and 1% to 1.3% held by the top ten. Terminally differentiated effector memory CD45RA+ cells were excluded by CCR7 positive selection of CD45RO-negative cells. Concerning this clone itself: The antigen is undetermined.

V lost 1 base and J lost 0, with 21 bases in between. There are 19 residues in the CDR3. Germline loops: CDR1 ENHRY, CDR2 SYGVKD. The receptor was derived from a man aged 18 to 35 in good health. Sequenced sample: naive CD8+ T cells sorted from blood. The chain has TRBV10-3 and TRBJ1-2; D perhaps matches TRBD1 (6 bases). The CDR3 region is CAISEWTSGGRAANYGYTF. CDR3 sequence (DNA): TGTGCCATCAGTGAGTGGACCAGTGGGGGCAGGGCTGCTAACTATGGCTACACCTTC.